The 5 T cell receptor beta chains listed next were all sequenced from one sample in a study of T cell changes during pregnancy in multiple sclerosis (dated by TCRdb to about 2019). Libraries were made using the immunoSEQ multiplex PCR assay. TCRdb mirrors the immuneACCESS table, restricted to in-frame sequences. Some clones are absent from its copies; in checked studies, under half trace to an unresolved V gene, and the reason for the others is unknown. The sample profile shows some 57,000 clones; around 90% of them were found once. Clones ranked in the top ten supply around 0.8% of the sample. Specimen: CD4+ T cells from peripheral blood mononuclear cells, collected in the first trimester of pregnancy. Receptors originate from a female donor with multiple sclerosis, enrolled in a pregnancy study.

The chain employs TRBV6-6 and TRBJ1-2, with a possible D match to TRBD1 (5 bases). The V end was cut by 2 bases, the J end by 6 bases, with 13 bases between. The CDR3 length is 14 residues. CDR1 and CDR2 (germline): MNHNY, SVGAGI (reference sequence). The CDR3 here is CASSYRGEFDGYTF. The CDR3 DNA reads as TGTGCCAGCAGTTACCGGGGGGAATTTGATGGCTACACCTTC.

The chain combines TRBV5-1 with TRBJ1-1, with a possible D match to TRBD1 (6 bases). Trimming shortened V by 4 bases and J by 1 base, and 14 bases separated the two germline ends. In germline, CDR1 is SGHRS, CDR2 YFSETQ. The CDR3 runs 15 residues. As DNA, the CDR3 is TGCGCCAGCAGCCCACTGAGACAGGCGAACACTGAAGCTTTCTTT. The encoded protein is CASSPLRQANTEAFF. Drawing the rest from reference TRBV5-1 and TRBJ1-1, the complete variable domain is KAGVTQTPRYLIKTRGQQVTLSCSPISGHRSVSWYQQTPGQGLQFLFEYFSETQRNKGNFPGRFSGRQFSNSRSEMNVSTLELGDSALYLCASSPLRQANTEAFFGQGTRLTVV.

The V gene is TRBV5-1, the J gene TRBJ2-7, with TRBD1 as a possible D gene (5 bases). The CDR3 loop spans 15 amino acids. Trimming removed 0 bases at V and 0 bases at J, with 10 bases between. The V gene's germline CDR1 is SGHRS and CDR2 YFSETQ. CDR3 loop: CASSLGSGPSYEQYF. In DNA, the CDR3 is TGCGCCAGCAGCTTGGGTTCAGGGCCCTCCTACGAGCAGTACTTC.

The chain couples TRBV2 to TRBJ1-5; a weak D match, TRBD1 (5 bases). The CDR3 consists of 19 residues. The V end lost 3 bases, the J end lost 1 base, and 22 bases lay between the germline ends. CDR1 and CDR2 from the germline V gene are SNHLY and FYNNEI. The CDR3 sequence: CASSESRGSLTLSNQPQHF. In nucleotides, the CDR3 is TGTGCCAGCAGTGAGAGTAGGGGCTCTCTAACCTTAAGCAATCAGCCCCAGCATTTT.

The rearrangement links TRBV9 to TRBJ2-3; TRBD2 agrees at 13 bases. V lost 4 bases, J lost 6 bases, and 11 bases stayed unmatched. Germline V gene sequence: CDR1 SGDLS, CDR2 YYNGEE. CDR3 length equals 17 residues. CDR3 amino acids: CASSSRLAGGQLDTQYF. CDR3 DNA sequence: TGTGCCAGCAGCTCACGACTAGCGGGGGGCCAATTGGATACGCAGTATTTT.